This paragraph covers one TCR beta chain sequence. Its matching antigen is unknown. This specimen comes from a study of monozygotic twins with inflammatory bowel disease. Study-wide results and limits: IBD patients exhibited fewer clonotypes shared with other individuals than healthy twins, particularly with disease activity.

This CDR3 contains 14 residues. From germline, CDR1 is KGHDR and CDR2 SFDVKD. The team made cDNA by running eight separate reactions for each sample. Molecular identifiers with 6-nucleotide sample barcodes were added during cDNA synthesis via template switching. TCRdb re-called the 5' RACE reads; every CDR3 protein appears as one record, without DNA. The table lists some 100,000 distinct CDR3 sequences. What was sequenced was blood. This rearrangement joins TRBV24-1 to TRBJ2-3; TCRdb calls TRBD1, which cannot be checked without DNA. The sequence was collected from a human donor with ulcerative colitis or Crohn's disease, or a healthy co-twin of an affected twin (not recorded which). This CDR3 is CATSDRVGTDTQYF.